The T cell receptor beta chain described here comes from a study of blood T cell repertoires in COVID-19. TCRdb keeps only in-frame clones here, not all; method: immunoSEQ multiplex PCR. This sample carries about 74,000 clones, roughly 84% of them seen once, and the ten largest clones take 29%. This CDR3 has 15 amino acids. Germline values: CDR1 SGHRS, CDR2 YFSETQ. The V end was cut by 3 bases, the J end by 1 base, with 13 bases between. The clonotype was recovered from a woman over 75 with active or convalescent COVID-19. This sequence joins TRBV5-1 and TRBJ1-1; possible D gene TRBD1, 5 bases. Material: peripheral blood. The CDR3 bases are TGCGCCAGCAGCTCTAATGACAGAGAGAACACTGAAGCTTTCTTT. It yields the protein CASSSNDRENTEAFF.